The 30 T cell receptor beta chains in this list originate from one sample, sequenced in a study of Ad26.COV2.S vaccination and SARS-CoV-2 variants. The sample's treatment: roughly 19 received Ad26.COV2.S at low or high dose, single or two shots; about five received placebo; per-sample allocation not given. After the first vaccine or placebo injection, samples were drawn on day 63. TCRdb keeps only in-frame clones here, not all; method: immunoSEQ multiplex PCR. Among approximately 410,000 clones listed, around 93% were seen once. This sample comprised peripheral blood, obtained in a trial of Ad26.COV2.S vaccine versus placebo. The source of these receptors is a person aged 18-65 years who received the Ad26.COV2.S COVID-19 vaccine or a placebo.

The V call is TRBV7-8, the J call TRBJ2-7; D is unresolved. Germline assignment: CDR1 SGHVS and CDR2 FQNEAQ. V was shortened by 5 bases and J by 3 bases, with 11 bases between the two germline ends. The CDR3 is made up of 13 amino acids. The CDR3 sequence: CASSPKTYYEQYF. The CDR3 DNA sequence: TGTGCCAGCAGCCCAAAGACCTACTACGAGCAGTACTTC.

This chain uses TRBV2 with TRBJ2-5, with D possibly being TRBD1 or TRBD2 (5 bases each). Trimming shortened V by 7 bases and J by 4 bases, and 13 bases separated the two germline ends. Germline V gene sequence: CDR1 SNHLY, CDR2 FYNNEI. This CDR3 spans 13 amino acids. Here the CDR3 reads CASNEVGTETQYF. Written as DNA, the CDR3 is TGTGCCAGCAATGAGGTGGGGACAGAGACCCAGTACTTC.

The CDR3 sequence is CSASRSGVNTEAFF. The CDR3 DNA sequence: TGCAGTGCTAGTCGGTCAGGGGTAAACACTGAAGCTTTCTTT. The chain couples TRBV20-1 to TRBJ1-1, with TRBD1 as a possible D gene (6 bases). The germline V gene encodes CDR1 DFQATT and CDR2 SNEGSKA (reference sequence). V lost 3 bases and J lost 2, with 13 bases in between. The CDR3 is made up of 14 amino acids.

This clone occurred a few times. CDR3 in amino acids: CASSLGYRVSGNTIYF. The CDR3 DNA reads as TGTGCCAGCAGCTTAGGGTACAGGGTTTCTGGAAACACCATATATTTT. The chain recombines TRBV7-2 with TRBJ1-3, with D possibly TRBD1 on 6 matching bases. Trimming took 1 base from V and 1 from J, leaving 11 bases between them. The germline CDR1 and CDR2 sequences are SGHTA and FQGNSA. The CDR3 totals 16 residues.

The chain recombines TRBV19 with TRBJ2-7; D could derive from TRBD1 or TRBD2 (5 bases each). The CDR3 totals 15 residues. Germline V gives CDR1 LNHDA, CDR2 SQIVND (reference sequence). Trimming stripped 5 bases from V and 1 base from J, with 15 bases between. For the CDR3, the DNA is TGTGCCAGTAGTCTTGACCCGGGACGATCCTACGAGCAGTACTTC. Translated, it gives CASSLDPGRSYEQYF.

This chain links TRBV9 with TRBJ2-1, with TRBD2 matching 10 bases. Germline V gene lookup returns CDR1 SGDLS and CDR2 YYNGEE. CDR3 length: 17 residues. The trim removed 0 bases at V and 2 bases at J, leaving 5 bases unmatched. This CDR3 reads CASSVESGGAPYNEQFF. CDR3 sequence (DNA): TGTGCCAGCAGCGTAGAAAGCGGGGGGGCCCCCTACAATGAGCAGTTCTTC. The full variable domain, its missing parts supplied by reference TRBV9 and TRBJ2-1, is DSGVTQTPKHLITATGQRVTLRCSPRSGDLSVYWYQQSLDQGLQFLIQYYNGEERAKGNILERFSAQQFPDLHSELNLSSLELGDSALYFCASSVESGGAPYNEQFFGPGTRLTVL.

The CDR3 loop is CAWNAPTQTRKLSGHRTDTQYF. In nucleotides, the CDR3 is TGTGCCTGGAACGCCCCTACACAGACTCGAAAACTTTCCGGGCATCGGACAGATACGCAGTATTTT. This chain connects TRBV30 to TRBJ2-3, with unresolved D. The V gene lost 4 bases and the J gene lost 3 bases, with 38 bases spanning the gap. Germline values: CDR1 GTSNPN, CDR2 SVGIG (reference sequence). The CDR3 sequence is 22 residues long.

To note about this clone: Other nucleotide sequences in the sample specify the same CDR3. The chain carries TRBV7-2 and TRBJ2-5, with D uncertain. V lost 3 bases to trimming and J lost 4 bases, with 9 bases between them. Germline CDR1 and CDR2: SGHTA and FQGNSA. The length of the CDR3 is 13 residues. Here the CDR3 DNA reads TGTGCCAGCAGCTTGGGCCTTAGAGAGACCCAGTACTTC. Protein: CASSLGLRETQYF.

CDR3 residues: CASSSGTGSMRVQNGYTF. The DNA of the CDR3 is TGTGCCAGCAGCTCCGGGACAGGGAGTATGAGAGTTCAGAATGGCTACACCTTC. V gene TRBV7-9 combines with J gene TRBJ1-2; 9 nucleotides match TRBD1. Looked up from germline, CDR1 is SEHNR and CDR2 is FQNEAQ (reference sequence). V shed 4 bases, J shed 6 bases, and the junction held 18 bases outside the gene matches. There are 18 residues in the CDR3.

The V call is TRBV27, the J call TRBJ2-7; maybe TRBD1 (6 bases). CDR3 length: 13 amino acids. The V end lost 4 bases, the J end lost 6 bases, and 13 bases lay between the germline ends. Looked up from germline, CDR1 is MNHEY and CDR2 is SMNVEV (reference sequence). The CDR3, as DNA: TGTGCCAGCAGTTCGACAGGTTTCGGCGAGCAGTACTTC. This gives the protein CASSSTGFGEQYF.

The chain employs TRBV5-1 and TRBJ2-5, with no clear D. The V end was cut by 2 bases, the J end by 2 bases, with 10 bases between. Germline CDR1 is SGHRS and CDR2 is YFSETQ. The CDR3 has 14 residues. The CDR3 spells CASSFSAPQETQYF. The CDR3 DNA sequence: TGCGCCAGCAGCTTTTCGGCCCCTCAAGAGACCCAGTACTTC.

The CDR3 protein is CASSSRIQGTTNEKLFF. The DNA for the CDR3 is TGTGCCAGCAGCTCGAGAATACAGGGGACAACTAATGAAAAACTGTTTTTT. The V and J genes are TRBV7-2 and TRBJ1-4; TRBD1 aligns across 7 bases. With V trimmed by 4 bases and J by 0 bases, 8 bases remained unmatched. Germline CDR1 and CDR2: SGHTA and FQGNSA. CDR3 length: 17 residues.

The chain joins TRBV7-2 to TRBJ2-2; 8 bases agree with TRBD1. The CDR3 has 16 amino acids. The germline V gene has CDR1 SGHTA and CDR2 FQGNSA. Trimming took 1 base from V and 4 from J; bases not matched to a gene: 5. CDR3 sequence reads: CASSLVGRGLTGELFF. The CDR3 DNA sequence: TGTGCCAGCAGCTTAGTAGGCAGGGGGCTCACCGGGGAGCTGTTTTTT.

The chain recombines TRBV4-1 with TRBJ1-1, with 8 bases identical to TRBD1. The CDR3 consists of 14 residues. Trimming cost V 0 bases and J 10 bases; bases outside gene matches: 7. Germline V gene data show CDR1 as MGHRA and CDR2 as YSYEKL. The CDR3 nucleotides read TGCGCCAGCAGCCAAGATTCGACAGGGGTGAGAGCTTTCTTT. Translated: CASSQDSTGVRAFF.

Concerning this clone itself: The sample carries other DNA sequences with the same CDR3. This chain uses TRBV7-2 with TRBJ2-2; the D gene is possibly TRBD2 (5 bases). Trimming took 1 base from V and 2 from J, leaving 5 bases between them. The length of the CDR3 is 14 residues. CDR1 SGHTA and CDR2 FQGNSA come from the germline V gene. The CDR3 protein is CASSLGLNTGELFF. CDR3 DNA: TGTGCCAGCAGCTTAGGACTAAACACCGGGGAGCTGTTTTTT.

CDR3 amino acids: CATRQGSYEQYF. As DNA, the CDR3 is TGTGCCACCAGACAGGGTTCCTACGAGCAGTACTTC. The V call is TRBV2, the J call TRBJ2-7, with TRBD1 matching 7 bases. Trimming cost V 10 bases and J 1 base; bases outside gene matches: 4. The CDR3 loop spans 12 amino acids. Germline V lookup: CDR1 SNHLY, CDR2 FYNNEI.

V usage is TRBV28 and J usage is TRBJ2-3; 7 bases align to TRBD2. Germline assignment: CDR1 MDHEN and CDR2 SYDVKM. The CDR3 contains 15 residues. Losses at the gene ends were 4 bases for V and 3 bases for J; bases not matched to a gene: 7. The CDR3 sequence: CASSSPGGITDTQYF. CDR3 nucleotide sequence: TGTGCCAGCAGTTCCCCCGGGGGGATAACAGATACGCAGTATTTT.

The rearrangement links TRBV30 to TRBJ1-5, with a possible D match to TRBD1 (6 bases). Trimming pared 1 base from V and 5 bases from J, leaving 9 bases between. Germline CDR1 and CDR2: GTSNPN and SVGIG (reference sequence). CDR3 size: 13 residues. The CDR3 DNA reads as TGTGCCTGGAGTGAGGACAGCCATCAGCCCCAGCATTTT. As protein: CAWSEDSHQPQHF.

The chain joins TRBV7-9 to TRBJ1-1; D uncertain. CDR3 size: 14 residues. Germline V gives CDR1 SEHNR, CDR2 FQNEAQ (reference sequence). The ends were cut back, 3 bases at V and 0 bases at J, with 8 bases in the middle. The CDR3 loop reads CASSFPEMNTEAFF. The CDR3 DNA sequence: TGTGCCAGCAGCTTCCCAGAGATGAACACTGAAGCTTTCTTT.

This chain uses TRBV29-1 with TRBJ2-3, with a tentative D call TRBD2 (7 bases). Germline lookup yields CDR1 SQVTM and CDR2 ANQGSEA. The CDR3 spans 16 residues. V was clipped by 1 base and J by 1 base, with 15 bases between them. The CDR3 DNA sequence: TGCAGCGTTGAAGGCAGGGAGGGGGGTGGCACAGATACGCAGTATTTT. Translated, it gives CSVEGREGGGTDTQYF.

The chain is built from TRBV7-2 and TRBJ1-4; no firm D call. Germline loops: CDR1 SGHTA, CDR2 FQGNSA. This CDR3 has 17 amino acids. The germline V and J ends were trimmed by 2 bases and 4 bases, with 17 bases remaining between them. For the CDR3, the DNA is TGTGCCAGCAGCTTATCCCTCGTATTACAGTTTAATGAAAAACTGTTTTTT. This translates into CASSLSLVLQFNEKLFF. Variable domain in full (rest from reference TRBV7-2 and TRBJ1-4): GAGVSQSPSNKVTEKGKDVELRCDPISGHTALYWYRQSLGQGLEFLIYFQGNSAPDKSGLPSDRFSAERTGGSVSTLTIQRTQQEDSAVYLCASSLSLVLQFNEKLFFGSGTQLSVL.

This sequence joins TRBV27 and TRBJ1-1; D perhaps matches TRBD1 (5 bases). The CDR3 length is 14 residues. Germline V CDR1 and CDR2: MNHEY, SMNVEV (reference sequence). Trimming shortened V by 3 bases and J by 6 bases, and 14 bases separated the two germline ends. The CDR3 reads CASSLFFRGSEAFF. In nucleotides, the CDR3 is TGTGCCAGCAGTTTGTTTTTCCGGGGGTCTGAAGCTTTCTTT.

This chain uses TRBV28 with TRBJ2-3; D is perhaps TRBD1 (6 bases). Germline CDR1 MDHEN, CDR2 SYDVKM. Trimming cost V 6 bases and J 2 bases, with 12 bases left between them. The CDR3 loop spans 14 amino acids. The CDR3 loop reads CASREQGFTDTQYF. The CDR3 DNA follows: TGTGCCAGCAGGGAGCAGGGGTTCACAGATACGCAGTATTTT.

This chain links TRBV5-8 with TRBJ1-2; tentative D call: TRBD1 (6 bases). Germline CDR1 is SGHTS and CDR2 is YDEGEE. This CDR3 is 16 amino acids long. The V end was cut by 2 bases, the J end by 2 bases, with 16 bases between. The CDR3, as DNA: TGTGCCAGCAGCTTTAGCCCCCACAGGGCGAACTATGGCTACACCTTC. Protein sequence: CASSFSPHRANYGYTF.

This clone has only a few counts. The V gene is TRBV19, the J gene TRBJ2-7, with 10 positions matching TRBD2. Looked up from germline, CDR1 is LNHDA and CDR2 is SQIVND (reference sequence). The V and J ends lost 6 bases and 2 bases, in that order; junction bases with no gene match: 4. The CDR3 totals 14 residues. CDR3 in amino acids: CASRWTSGAYEQYF. CDR3 nucleotide sequence: TGTGCCAGTAGGTGGACTAGCGGAGCCTACGAGCAGTACTTC.

The V call is TRBV6-2 or TRBV6-3, the J call TRBJ2-3; D perhaps matches TRBD2 (5 bases). The CDR3 is 16 amino acids. Germline assignment: CDR1 MNHEY and CDR2 SVGEGT. The ends were cut back, 6 bases at V and 4 bases at J, with 20 bases in the middle. CDR3 residues: CASSLRILGLADTQYF. The CDR3 bases are TGTGCCAGCAGCCTCCGGATACTAGGACTTGCAGATACGCAGTATTTT.

The chain employs TRBV11-2 and TRBJ2-3; 7 positions match TRBD2. Germline loops: CDR1 SGHAT, CDR2 FQNNGV. Trimming at V came to 5 bases and at J to 2 bases, leaving 7 bases not matched to a gene. CDR3 size: 15 residues. The CDR3 nucleotides are TGTGCCAGCAGCCCGCAGCGGGGTGTCACAGATACGCAGTATTTT. The encoded protein is CASSPQRGVTDTQYF.

The rearrangement links TRBV28 to TRBJ2-5; TRBD1 agrees at 9 bases. V lost 1 base and J lost 2; bases outside the gene matches: 5. The CDR3 spans 16 residues. Looked up from germline, CDR1 is MDHEN and CDR2 is SYDVKM. The CDR3 loop is CASSLYPGQGQETQYF. The DNA for the CDR3 is TGTGCCAGCAGTTTATACCCCGGACAGGGGCAAGAGACCCAGTACTTC.

This clone was detected once. The rearrangement uses TRBV28 and TRBJ1-6; a weak D match, TRBD1 (5 bases). Germline V gene sequence: CDR1 MDHEN, CDR2 SYDVKM. This CDR3 is 15 amino acids long. V was cut by 8 bases and J by 0 bases, with 11 bases left in between. Written as DNA, the CDR3 is TGTGCCAGCCGGGGGGAGAGCTCCTATAATTCACCCCTCCACTTT. It encodes CASRGESSYNSPLHF.

The chain joins TRBV4-1 to TRBJ2-1, with D perhaps matching TRBD2 (6 bases). Looked up from germline, CDR1 is MGHRA and CDR2 is YSYEKL. The CDR3 length is 15 residues. Trimming stripped 2 bases from V and 3 bases from J, with 11 bases between. The CDR3 sequence is CASSQIAVVYNEQFF. CDR3 nucleotides: TGCGCCAGCAGCCAAATAGCGGTGGTCTACAATGAGCAGTTCTTC.